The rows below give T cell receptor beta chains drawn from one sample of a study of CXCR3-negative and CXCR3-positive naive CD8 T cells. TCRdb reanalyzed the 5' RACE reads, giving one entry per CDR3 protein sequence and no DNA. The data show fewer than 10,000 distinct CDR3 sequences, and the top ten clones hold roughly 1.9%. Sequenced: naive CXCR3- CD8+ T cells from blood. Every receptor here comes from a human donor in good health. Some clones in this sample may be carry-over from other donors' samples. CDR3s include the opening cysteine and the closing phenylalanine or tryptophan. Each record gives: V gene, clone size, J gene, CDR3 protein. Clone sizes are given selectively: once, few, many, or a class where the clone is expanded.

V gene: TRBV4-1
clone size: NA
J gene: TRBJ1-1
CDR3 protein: CASSQGRGGWRTEAFF

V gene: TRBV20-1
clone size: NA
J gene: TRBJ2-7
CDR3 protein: CSARTGQRYEQYF

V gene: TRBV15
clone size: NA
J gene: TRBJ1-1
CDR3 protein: CATSRSGLPPEAFF

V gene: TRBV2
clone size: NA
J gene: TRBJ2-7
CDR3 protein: CASSVSAVSYEQYF

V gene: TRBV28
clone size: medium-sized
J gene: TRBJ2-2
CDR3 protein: CASRRLVLNTGELFF

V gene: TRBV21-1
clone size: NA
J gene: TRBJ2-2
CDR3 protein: CASRVRGMFVTGELFF

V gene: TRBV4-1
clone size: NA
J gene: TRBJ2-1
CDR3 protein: CASSQDLESSYNEEFF

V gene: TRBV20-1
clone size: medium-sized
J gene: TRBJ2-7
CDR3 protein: CSARDPAYEQYF

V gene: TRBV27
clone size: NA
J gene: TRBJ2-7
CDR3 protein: CASSARDNSYEQYF

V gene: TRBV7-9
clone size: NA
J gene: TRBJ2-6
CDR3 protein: CASSLESRTGALWGANVLTF

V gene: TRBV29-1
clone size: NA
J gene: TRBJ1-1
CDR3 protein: CSVEDPGTGEGTEAFF

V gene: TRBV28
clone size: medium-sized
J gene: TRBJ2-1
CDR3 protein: CASSLTREQFF

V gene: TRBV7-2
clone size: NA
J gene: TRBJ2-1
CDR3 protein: CASSLISGAHNEQFF

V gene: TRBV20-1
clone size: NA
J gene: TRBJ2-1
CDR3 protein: CSARGGTSPYNEQFF

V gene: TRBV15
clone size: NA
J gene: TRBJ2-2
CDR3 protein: CATSHTRGGGELFF

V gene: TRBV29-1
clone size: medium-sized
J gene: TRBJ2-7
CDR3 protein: CSVEDGTAYEQYF

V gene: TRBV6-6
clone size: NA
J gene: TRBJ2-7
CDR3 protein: CASSYSRLAGSSYEQYF

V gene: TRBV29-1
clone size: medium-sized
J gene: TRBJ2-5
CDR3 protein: CSVGRQETQYF

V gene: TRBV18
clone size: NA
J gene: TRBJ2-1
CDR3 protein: CASSPRGGRTDEQFF

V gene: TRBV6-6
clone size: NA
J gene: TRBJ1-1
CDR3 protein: CASSYLDSLVAFF

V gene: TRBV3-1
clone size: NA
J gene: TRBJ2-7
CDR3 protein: CASRGPLYEQYF

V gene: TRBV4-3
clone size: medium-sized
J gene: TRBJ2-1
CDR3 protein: CASSLAAGTSGSLYRNEQFF

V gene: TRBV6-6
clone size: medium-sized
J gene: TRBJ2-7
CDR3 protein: CASRGPVYEQYF

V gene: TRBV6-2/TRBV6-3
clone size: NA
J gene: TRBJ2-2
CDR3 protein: CASSLDPTGPNTGELFF

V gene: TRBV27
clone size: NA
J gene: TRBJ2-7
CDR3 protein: CASSVTRDYEQYF

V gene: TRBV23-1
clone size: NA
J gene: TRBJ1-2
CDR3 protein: CASSHDYKGWANYGYTF

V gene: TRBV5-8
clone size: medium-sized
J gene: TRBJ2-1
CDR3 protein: CASSLVTSSGEQFF

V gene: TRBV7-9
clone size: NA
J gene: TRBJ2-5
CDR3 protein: CASSPVRGYQETQYF

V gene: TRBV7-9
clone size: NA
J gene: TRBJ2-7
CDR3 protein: CASSYRDRPYEQYF

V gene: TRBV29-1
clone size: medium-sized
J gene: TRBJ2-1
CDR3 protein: CSVEEGSYNEQFF

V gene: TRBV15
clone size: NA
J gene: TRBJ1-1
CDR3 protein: CATSRGTGGSTEAFF

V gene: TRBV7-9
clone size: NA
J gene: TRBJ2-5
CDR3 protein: CASSSRDIGRETQYF